Listed below are T cell receptor beta chains from one sample, sequenced in a study of cytomegalovirus exposure and HLA in healthy donors. Generated by immunoSEQ multiplex PCR, the TCRdb table keeps only in-frame clones and is missing some. The sample contains 130,000 or so clones, under 70% of which appear only once. Material: PBMCs. These TCRs come from a woman between 55 and 75 years old in good health and CMV-seronegative. Both conserved end residues are part of each CDR3. Each record gives: clone size, V gene, J gene, CDR3 length, D gene, CDR3 protein, CDR3 DNA. D genes are given only for firm matches. Where a row states a size, it is once, few, many or the class of an expanded clone; other rows omit it.

.	TRBV5-1	TRBJ2-7	15	TRBD2	CASSWGLAGAYEQYF	TGCGCCAGCAGCTGGGGACTAGCGGGGGCCTACGAGCAGTACTTC
.	TRBV29-1	TRBJ1-5	13	.	CSVGDSQNQPQHF	TGCAGCGTTGGCGACAGCCAGAATCAGCCCCAGCATTTT
once	TRBV18	TRBJ2-5	17	.	CASSPFPPSGPGETQYF	TGTGCCAGCTCACCCTTCCCCCCCTCCGGCCCAGGGGAGACCCAGTACTTC
.	TRBV18	TRBJ2-7	14	TRBD1	CASSPPPGGYEQYF	TGTGCCAGCTCACCGCCCCCAGGGGGATACGAGCAGTACTTC
.	TRBV11-2	TRBJ2-5	16	.	CASSPVGLRAQETQYF	TGTGCCAGCAGCCCGGTGGGGTTGAGGGCACAAGAGACCCAGTACTTC
.	TRBV11-2	TRBJ1-1	18	TRBD1	CASSLGPGTGARNTEAFF	TGTGCCAGCAGCTTAGGACCCGGGACAGGGGCGAGGAACACTGAAGCTTTCTTT
.	TRBV6-1	TRBJ1-3	12	.	CASVSSGNTIYF	TGTGCCAGCGTCTCCTCTGGAAACACCATATATTTT
few	TRBV4-3	TRBJ1-1	16	.	CASSQVEGQRNTEAFF	TGCGCCAGCAGCCAAGTCGAGGGACAAAGGAACACTGAAGCTTTCTTT
.	TRBV20-1	TRBJ2-7	11	.	CSARDLYEQYF	TGCAGTGCTAGAGATCTCTACGAGCAGTACTTC
few	TRBV5-1	TRBJ2-5	11	.	CASREGETQYF	TGCGCCAGCCGGGAAGGAGAGACCCAGTACTTC
.	TRBV29-1	TRBJ1-5	13	.	CSVQMYGDQPQHF	TGCAGCGTTCAAATGTATGGAGATCAGCCCCAGCATTTT
.	TRBV7-6	TRBJ2-5	15	TRBD2	CASSSTGGLQETQYF	TGTGCCAGCAGCTCGACGGGGGGGCTACAAGAGACCCAGTACTTC
.	TRBV9	TRBJ1-2	15	.	CASSVAGESNYGYTF	TGTGCCAGCAGCGTAGCTGGGGAGTCTAACTATGGCTACACCTTC
.	TRBV28	TRBJ2-7	13	TRBD1	CASSPQGAHEQYF	TGTGCCAGCAGTCCACAGGGGGCCCACGAGCAGTACTTC
.	TRBV7-7	TRBJ2-5	16	TRBD1	CASSRNTGQGGETQYF	TGTGCCAGCAGCCGTAACACGGGACAGGGAGGAGAGACCCAGTACTTC
.	TRBV11-2	TRBJ2-1	13	.	CASSSVRGYEQFF	TGTGCCAGCAGCTCAGTTAGGGGATACGAGCAGTTCTTC
.	TRBV7-2	TRBJ2-1	15	TRBD2	CASSQTSGGTNEQFF	TGTGCCAGCAGCCAGACTAGCGGGGGGACCAATGAGCAGTTCTTC
.	TRBV28	TRBJ2-3	18	TRBD2	CASSLGLAGGPSTDTQYF	TGTGCCAGCAGTTTGGGACTAGCGGGAGGGCCTAGCACAGATACGCAGTATTTT
.	TRBV27	TRBJ1-2	17	TRBD1	CASSLLPLTGVSFGYTF	TGTGCCAGCAGTTTATTGCCCCTAACAGGGGTATCGTTTGGCTACACCTTC
few	TRBV5-1	TRBJ2-1	16	.	CASSLASVSSYNEQFF	TGCGCCAGCAGCTTGGCCTCGGTAAGCTCCTACAATGAGCAGTTCTTC
.	TRBV6-5	TRBJ2-1	14	TRBD2	CASRKGLGYNEQFF	TGTGCCAGCAGAAAGGGACTAGGATACAATGAGCAGTTCTTC
few	TRBV6-5	TRBJ2-1	13	TRBD2	CASKAGAYNEQFF	TGTGCCAGCAAAGCGGGAGCTTACAATGAGCAGTTCTTC
.	TRBV7-9	TRBJ2-7	12	.	CSSSLLVSAQYF	TGTTCCAGCAGCCTCTTAGTGAGTGCACAGTACTTC
.	TRBV7-9	TRBJ2-5	17	TRBD1	CSSSLGQGAITWETQYF	TGTTCCAGCAGCTTAGGACAGGGGGCTATAACATGGGAGACCCAGTACTTC
.	TRBV5-4	TRBJ2-1	13	.	CASSLTGYNEQFF	TGTGCCAGCAGCTTGACAGGGTACAATGAGCAGTTCTTC
.	TRBV7-2	TRBJ1-1	10	.	CASRYREAFF	TGTGCCAGCAGATACAGGGAAGCTTTCTTT
.	TRBV5-1	TRBJ1-4	14	.	CASSGGGKGEKLFF	TGCGCCAGCAGCGGGGGGGGGAAAGGCGAAAAACTGTTTTTT
.	TRBV6-5	TRBJ2-1	15	TRBD1	CASSYEGASYNEQFF	TGTGCCAGCAGTTACGAGGGGGCTTCCTACAATGAGCAGTTCTTC
.	TRBV7-2	TRBJ2-7	16	TRBD2	CASSPGWGRGGYEQYF	TGTGCCAGCAGCCCGGGGTGGGGACGGGGGGGCTATGAGCAGTACTTC
.	TRBV5-1	TRBJ2-5	15	.	CASKGAQGNQETQYF	TGCGCCAGCAAAGGTGCACAGGGCAACCAAGAGACCCAGTACTTC
.	TRBV21-1	TRBJ2-4	16	.	CASSKGVGVAKNIQYF	TGTGCCAGCAGCAAAGGGGTAGGGGTAGCCAAAAACATTCAGTACTTC
.	TRBV9	TRBJ1-5	15	TRBD1	CASSVEGQPNQPQHF	TGTGCCAGCAGCGTAGAGGGACAGCCTAATCAGCCCCAGCATTTT
.	TRBV5-1	TRBJ1-5	15	.	CASSPDSYSNQPQHF	TGCGCCAGCAGCCCCGACAGTTATAGCAATCAGCCCCAGCATTTT
few	TRBV19	TRBJ2-1	14	TRBD2	CASSTSGMYNEQFF	TGTGCCAGTAGTACTAGCGGGATGTACAATGAGCAGTTCTTC
.	TRBV7-9	TRBJ1-5	14	.	CSSSPGGVDQPQHF	TGTTCCAGCAGCCCTGGGGGGGTGGATCAGCCCCAGCATTTT
.	TRBV11-2	TRBJ2-1	13	.	CASSLGAAGSQFF	TGTGCCAGCAGCTTAGGTGCGGCCGGGTCCCAGTTCTTC
.	TRBV11-2	TRBJ2-3	14	.	CASSLAGRSNTQYF	TGTGCCAGCAGCTTAGCCGGGAGATCTAATACGCAGTATTTT
.	TRBV19	TRBJ2-3	14	TRBD2	CASRTSGWADTQYF	TGTGCCAGTAGAACTAGCGGGTGGGCAGATACGCAGTATTTT
few	TRBV14	TRBJ1-2	15	.	CASSPLPGVNYGYTF	TGTGCCAGCAGCCCGCTCCCAGGCGTTAACTATGGCTACACCTTC
few	TRBV13	TRBJ1-6	15	.	CASSLDPGDNSPLHF	TGTGCCAGCAGCTTGGACCCGGGGGATAATTCACCCCTCCACTTT
.	TRBV11-2	TRBJ2-4	17	TRBD2	CASSTQDSGIAKNIQYF	TGTGCCAGCAGCACCCAAGATAGCGGGATAGCCAAAAACATTCAGTACTTC
few	TRBV6-1	TRBJ2-3	15	TRBD1	CASSQDRAPTDTQYF	TGTGCCAGCAGTCAGGACAGGGCGCCCACAGATACGCAGTATTTT
few	TRBV19	TRBJ1-2	15	.	CASIGVGARYYGYTF	TGTGCCAGTATTGGGGTAGGGGCGCGATACTATGGCTACACCTTC
few	TRBV28	TRBJ1-1	10	.	CASSLGVAFF	TGTGCCAGCAGTCTCGGGGTCGCTTTCTTT
.	TRBV6-1	TRBJ1-2	15	TRBD1	CASIEQATGGTGYTF	TGTGCCAGCATTGAGCAAGCGACAGGGGGTACTGGCTACACCTTC
.	TRBV15	TRBJ2-7	16	TRBD1	CATSRDRGQGGDEQYF	TGTGCCACCAGCAGAGACAGGGGGCAGGGGGGCGACGAGCAGTACTTC
.	TRBV29-1	TRBJ2-5	14	TRBD1	CSGKDRGPVETQYF	TGCAGCGGGAAGGACAGGGGGCCGGTGGAGACCCAGTACTTC
.	TRBV5-1	TRBJ1-5	14	.	CASSLGDINQPQHF	TGCGCCAGCAGCTTGGGGGACATTAATCAGCCCCAGCATTTT